What follows are 17 T cell receptor beta chains derived from one specimen sequenced in a study of identical twins. Each CDR3 protein gets one entry after TCRdb re-called the 5' RACE reads with MiXCR. Among about 340,000 distinct CDR3 sequences listed, 10% to 15% were seen once. Separately, the same data were catalogued under a study of yellow fever vaccine responses in identical twins.

What was sequenced was CD8+ T cells sorted from blood. These receptors came from a woman under 30 in good health.

This clonotype was seen many times. The chain is built from TRBV7-2 and TRBJ2-3; D gene ambiguous. V was shortened by 1 base and J by 2 bases, with 4 bases between the two germline ends. The CDR3 contains 13 residues. The germline gives CDR1 SGHTA, CDR2 FQGNSA. Here the CDR3 DNA reads TGTGCCAGCAGCTTAGTGACCACAGATACGCAGTATTTT. Protein: CASSLVTTDTQYF. The variable domain in full, with the rest retrieved from reference TRBV7-2 and TRBJ2-3, is GAGVSQSPSNKVTEKGKDVELRCDPISGHTALYWYRQSLGQGLEFLIYFQGNSAPDKSGLPSDRFSAERTGGSVSTLTIQRTQQEDSAVYLCASSLVTTDTQYFGPGTRLTVL.

In this sample, this clonotype turned up a few times. V is TRBV6-1 and J is TRBJ2-2; 7 bases agree with TRBD1. The CDR3 covers 17 residues. The ends lost 0 bases at V and 7 bases at J; junction bases unmatched: 11. Germline V gives CDR1 MNHNS, CDR2 SASEGT. DNA for the CDR3: TGTGCCAGCAGTGAAGCTTCTGGGACAGCCCTCCTCGGGGAGCTGTTTTTT. Its protein is CASSEASGTALLGELFF.

There are a few counts of this clonotype. The V and J genes are TRBV11-2 and TRBJ2-1; D is perhaps TRBD1 or TRBD2 (5 bases each). CDR3 size: 15 residues. V was trimmed by 5 bases and J by 9 bases, leaving 20 bases between them. From germline, CDR1 is SGHAT and CDR2 FQNNGV. The CDR3 here is CASSVPGPQPGEQFF. CDR3 DNA: TGTGCCAGCAGCGTCCCGGGACCCCAACCGGGTGAGCAGTTCTTC.

This clonotype showed up many times. V gene TRBV29-1 combines with J gene TRBJ1-1; TRBD1 is a possible D gene (6 bases). Trimming took off 5 bases at V and 4 bases at J, with 20 bases between the two ends. CDR3 length equals 15 residues. Per germline, CDR1 SQVTM and CDR2 ANQGSEA. This chain's CDR3 is CSVKGGDYLSTEAFF. Written as DNA, the CDR3 is TGCAGCGTTAAGGGGGGCGACTATTTGAGCACTGAAGCTTTCTTT.

V is TRBV29-1 and J is TRBJ2-4, with unresolved D. This CDR3 comprises 11 residues. With 5 bases removed from V and 2 bases from J, the gap between germline ends came to 4 bases. CDR1 and CDR2 from the germline V gene are SQVTM and ANQGSEA. This chain's CDR3 is CSVISKNIQYF. CDR3 nucleotides: TGCAGCGTTATTTCCAAAAACATTCAGTACTTC.

This clonotype was picked up a small number of times. The chain is built from TRBV13 and TRBJ2-3; TRBD1 is a possible D gene (5 bases). Looked up from germline, CDR1 is PRHDT and CDR2 is FYEKMQ (reference sequence). This CDR3 is 14 amino acids long. Trimming pared 5 bases from V and 0 bases from J, leaving 9 bases between. The CDR3 DNA sequence: TGTGCCAGCAGCGCAAGACAGAGCACAGATACGCAGTATTTT. This codes for CASSARQSTDTQYF.

In this sample, this clonotype turned up a few times. The chain recombines TRBV9 with TRBJ2-2, with 10 bases identical to TRBD2. J was trimmed by 7 bases and V by 4 bases; bases with no gene match: 25. This CDR3 contains 21 residues. CDR1 and CDR2 (germline): SGDLS, YYNGEE. The CDR3 DNA sequence: TGTGCCAGCAGCACCCACGCCCCTAACGCCGGGACTAGCGTGCGGGGCGGGGAGCTGTTTTTT. Translated, it gives CASSTHAPNAGTSVRGGELFF.

This chain links TRBV7-9 with TRBJ2-2, with 9 bases fitting TRBD2. The CDR3 loop spans 17 amino acids. Germline V gene sequence: CDR1 SEHNR, CDR2 FQNEAQ (reference sequence). J lost 5 bases, V lost 4 bases, and 11 bases had no gene match. Here the CDR3 reads CASSSPSGRMYTGELFF. The CDR3 coding sequence is TGTGCCAGCAGCTCCCCCAGCGGGAGGATGTATACCGGGGAGCTGTTTTTT.

This clonotype was counted only a few times. The rearrangement uses TRBV29-1 and TRBJ2-5; 7 positions match TRBD2. Trimming cost V 6 bases and J 1 base; bases outside gene matches: 11. The CDR3 totals 15 residues. Germline values: CDR1 SQVTM, CDR2 ANQGSEA. CDR3 in amino acids: CSVNGLGRSQETQYF. For the CDR3, the DNA is TGCAGCGTAAACGGACTAGGAAGGAGCCAAGAGACCCAGTACTTC.

This clonotype came up a few times. The rearrangement joins TRBV5-5 to TRBJ1-1, with D hard to call. Germline V gene data show CDR1 as SGHKS and CDR2 as YYEKEE (reference sequence). The CDR3 runs 12 residues. The V and J ends lost 3 bases and 5 bases respectively, with 8 bases between them. CDR3 coding DNA: TGTGCCAGCAGCTGGGGTGATACTGAAGCTTTCTTT. Protein product: CASSWGDTEAFF.

The table lists this clonotype with a few counts. The genes are TRBV10-3 and TRBJ2-2; 7 bases match TRBD2. Germline CDR1 and CDR2: ENHRY and SYGVKD. The CDR3 is made up of 16 amino acids. The ends lost 0 bases at V and 5 bases at J; junction bases unmatched: 6. DNA of the CDR3: TGTGCCATCAGTGAGTCGTCGGGAGGTGGGACCGGGGAGCTGTTTTTT. This codes for CAISESSGGGTGELFF.

Only a few counts were recorded for this clonotype. V usage is TRBV5-1 and J usage is TRBJ1-1, with 7 bases fitting TRBD1. The CDR3 spans 14 residues. Trimming cost V 0 bases and J 5 bases; bases outside gene matches: 4. The V gene's germline CDR1 is SGHRS and CDR2 YFSETQ. CDR3 region: CASSLAQGKTEAFF. CDR3 nucleotide sequence: TGCGCCAGCAGCTTGGCACAGGGGAAAACTGAAGCTTTCTTT.

This clonotype was detected only a few times. V is TRBV20-1 and J is TRBJ2-7; D ambiguous. Trimming removed 0 bases from V and 2 bases from J, with 8 bases in between. This CDR3 region has 13 residues. The germline gives CDR1 DFQATT, CDR2 SNEGSKA (reference sequence). For the CDR3, the DNA is TGCAGTGCTAGAGATTTCAGCGCCTACGAGCAGTACTTC. It codes for CSARDFSAYEQYF.

This clonotype was seen more than once but under ten times. The chain couples TRBV28 to TRBJ2-3; possibly TRBD1 for D (5 bases). The V end was cut by 4 bases, the J end by 2 bases, with 16 bases between. The germline CDR1 and CDR2 sequences are MDHEN and SYDVKM. The CDR3 extends over 16 amino acids. CDR3 residues: CASSSPRVGDTDTQYF. CDR3 sequence (DNA): TGTGCCAGCAGTTCCCCAAGGGTAGGGGACACAGATACGCAGTATTTT.

This clonotype was recorded at least ten times. The chain has TRBV7-6 and TRBJ2-3; TRBD1 or TRBD2 may be the D gene (6 bases each). Germline CDR1 reads SGHVS; CDR2 reads FNYEAQ. The CDR3 is 15 residues long. The V end was cut by 1 base, the J end by 2 bases, with 10 bases between. CDR3 residues: CASSLEGGHTDTQYF. The DNA for the CDR3 is TGTGCCAGCAGCTTAGAGGGGGGACACACAGATACGCAGTATTTT.

V gene TRBV6-5 combines with J gene TRBJ2-5; TRBD2 matches 8 bases. Trimming at V came to 0 bases and at J to 4 bases, leaving 7 bases not matched to a gene. Germline V gene data show CDR1 as MNHEY and CDR2 as SVGAGI. CDR3 size: 16 residues. CDR3 in amino acids: CASSYSDGGAGETQYF. In nucleotides, the CDR3 is TGTGCCAGCAGTTACTCGGACGGGGGGGCCGGAGAGACCCAGTACTTC.

This clonotype was recorded a few times. This chain connects TRBV7-7 to TRBJ2-2; maybe TRBD2 (6 bases). Trimming removed 4 bases at V and 1 base at J, with 13 bases between. Per germline, CDR1 SSHAT and CDR2 FNYEAQ (reference sequence). The CDR3 covers 16 residues. CDR3 coding DNA: TGTGCCAGCAGCTACCCACGGGACTTGAACACCGGGGAGCTGTTTTTT. Protein sequence: CASSYPRDLNTGELFF.